This paragraph reports one T cell receptor beta chain. Method: immunoSEQ multiplex PCR; TCRdb's copy keeps in-frame clones and lacks some. The sample holds 9,500 to 12,000 clones, about 87% seen once. From germline, CDR1 is SGHAT and CDR2 FQNNGV. The CDR3 totals 17 residues. The junction had 13 bases not matched to a gene; V was cut back by 2 bases and J by 5 bases. This record belongs to a study of blood T cell repertoires in COVID-19. This chain links TRBV11-2 with TRBJ2-5; 8 bases match TRBD2. Sequenced: peripheral blood. This clonotype originated in a human donor in a cohort sampled during active COVID-19. CDR3: CASSLIPAGAVGETQYF. The CDR3 bases are TGTGCCAGCAGCTTAATTCCAGCGGGGGCCGTGGGGGAGACCCAGTACTTC.